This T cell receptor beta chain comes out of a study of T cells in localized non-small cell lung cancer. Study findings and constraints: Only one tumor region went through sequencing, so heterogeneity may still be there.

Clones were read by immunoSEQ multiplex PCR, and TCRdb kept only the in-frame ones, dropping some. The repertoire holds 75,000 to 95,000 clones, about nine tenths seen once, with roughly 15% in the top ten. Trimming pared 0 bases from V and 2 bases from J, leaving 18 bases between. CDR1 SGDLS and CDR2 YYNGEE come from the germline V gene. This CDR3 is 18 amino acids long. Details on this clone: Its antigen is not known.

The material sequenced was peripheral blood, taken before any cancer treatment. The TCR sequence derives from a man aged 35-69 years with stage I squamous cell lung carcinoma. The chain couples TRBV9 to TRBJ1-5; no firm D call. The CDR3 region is CASSVGPLPSSGNQPQHF. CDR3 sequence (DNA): TGTGCCAGCAGCGTAGGACCCCTTCCCTCGTCGGGCAATCAGCCCCAGCATTTT.